Presented here are 28 T cell receptor beta chains from one specimen sequenced in a study of shared clonotypes between healthy human individuals. Clones were sequenced by immunoSEQ multiplex PCR, and TCRdb holds only the in-frame ones, with some missing. This table has around 2.5 million clones, 80% to 95% appearing once. The material sequenced was naive CD4+ T cells from PBMCs. As for subset: CD45RA+ positively selected. All receptors come from a man younger than 30 in good health. Some clones in this sample may be carry-over from other donors' samples.

The gene calls are TRBV7-2 and TRBJ2-2, with a weak D call TRBD2 (5 bases). The germline V and J ends were trimmed by 3 bases and 2 bases, with 10 bases remaining between them. Germline assignment: CDR1 SGHTA and CDR2 FQGNSA. The CDR3 is 15 amino acids. CDR3 sequence (DNA): TGTGCCAGCAGCTTTGTGGGGAGCAACACCGGGGAGCTGTTTTTT. Amino acids: CASSFVGSNTGELFF.

The V call is TRBV6-6, the J call TRBJ2-7; possible D gene TRBD1, 5 bases. V lost 6 bases and J lost 8, with 14 bases in between. Per the germline V gene, CDR1 is MNHNY and CDR2 is SVGAGI (reference sequence). This CDR3 is 12 amino acids long. The CDR3 protein is CASSQFAGQQYF. DNA for the CDR3: TGTGCCAGCAGCCAATTTGCAGGGCAGCAGTACTTC.

The rearrangement joins TRBV2 to TRBJ1-4; D may be TRBD1 (6 bases). The germline V gene has CDR1 SNHLY and CDR2 FYNNEI. The germline V and J ends were trimmed by 6 bases and 6 bases, with 17 bases remaining between them. The CDR3 loop spans 15 amino acids. The CDR3 sequence: CASRNQGGLDEKLFF. For the CDR3, the DNA is TGTGCCAGCAGGAACCAAGGGGGTCTGGATGAAAAACTGTTTTTT.

The rearrangement uses TRBV2 and TRBJ2-1, with 8 bases aligning to TRBD2. The CDR3 is 19 residues long. The germline gives CDR1 SNHLY, CDR2 FYNNEI. V dropped 6 bases and J dropped 6; count of bases not matched to a gene: 22. CDR3 bases: TGTGCCAGCAGGTATATGGGACTAGAAGAAGGACTGCGGGGCAATGAGCAGTTCTTC. This gives the protein CASRYMGLEEGLRGNEQFF.

CDR3 loop: CASRASGTDTQYF. In nucleotides, the CDR3 is TGTGCCTCGAGAGCGTCGGGCACAGATACGCAGTATTTT. The chain joins TRBV6-1 to TRBJ2-3; no definite D call. Trimming removed 11 bases from V and 1 base from J, with 13 bases in between. In germline, CDR1 is MNHNS, CDR2 SASEGT. This CDR3 spans 13 amino acids.

The V and J genes are TRBV30 and TRBJ2-5; TRBD2 agrees at 7 bases. The V gene end was trimmed by 6 bases and the J gene end by 5 bases; junction bases not matched to a gene: 9. The CDR3 runs to 13 residues. Germline CDR1 is GTSNPN and CDR2 is SVGIG (reference sequence). Written as DNA, the CDR3 is TGTGCCTGTAGACCGGGGGGTTCGGAGACCCAGTACTTC. Its protein is CACRPGGSETQYF. The full variable domain, with the rest looked up from reference TRBV30 and TRBJ2-5, is SQTIHQWPATLVQPVGSPLSLECTVEGTSNPNLYWYRQAAGRGLQLLFYSVGIGQISSEVPQNLSASRPQDRQFILSSKKLLLSDSGFYLCACRPGGSETQYFGPGTRLLVL.

V usage is TRBV4-2 and J usage is TRBJ2-2; D is possibly TRBD1 (6 bases). Germline V gene data show CDR1 as LGHNA and CDR2 as YNFKEQ. V lost 3 bases and J 0 bases, leaving 11 bases between the germline ends. The CDR3 is 16 residues long. As DNA, the CDR3 is TGTGCCAGCAGCCAGACCTCAGGGGCGAACACCGGGGAGCTGTTTTTT. Translation: CASSQTSGANTGELFF.

The chain employs TRBV10-3 and TRBJ1-4; the D is unclear. Germline assignment: CDR1 ENHRY and CDR2 SYGVKD. V was shortened by 5 bases and J by 7 bases, with 14 bases between the two germline ends. The CDR3 contains 14 residues. The CDR3 DNA follows: TGTGCCATCAGTCCGGGTCCTACCCCTGAAAAACTGTTTTTT. Translated: CAISPGPTPEKLFF.

J is TRBJ2-1 and V is TRBV11-2; TRBD1 matches 9 bases. Trimming removed 5 bases from V and 3 bases from J; junction bases left unmatched: 8. The length of the CDR3 is 16 residues. Germline V gene data show CDR1 as SGHAT and CDR2 as FQNNGV. The CDR3, as DNA: TGTGCCAGCAGCATATACAGGGGGCAGGGCTACAATGAGCAGTTCTTC. It encodes CASSIYRGQGYNEQFF.

This clone was seen a handful of times. In the same sample, other DNA sequences code for this CDR3. This chain joins TRBV5-1 and TRBJ1-4; the match to TRBD1 covers 9 bases. CDR1 is SGHRS, CDR2 YFSETQ, per germline. This CDR3 region has 14 residues. Losses at the gene ends were 4 bases for V and 5 bases for J; bases not matched to a gene: 3. CDR3 loop: CASSPGQGNEKLFF. Here the CDR3 DNA reads TGCGCCAGCAGCCCGGGACAGGGAAATGAAAAACTGTTTTTT.

The gene calls are TRBV4-2 and TRBJ2-1, with D possibly matching TRBD2 (6 bases). The CDR3 extends over 14 amino acids. The germline V and J ends were trimmed by 4 bases and 3 bases, with 10 bases remaining between them. The germline CDR1 and CDR2 sequences are LGHNA and YNFKEQ. The DNA for the CDR3 is TGTGCCAGCAGCCCTCGGACTATCTACAATGAGCAGTTCTTC. It translates to CASSPRTIYNEQFF.

This sequence joins TRBV28 and TRBJ1-1, with a possible D match to TRBD1 (5 bases). There are 14 residues in the CDR3. V was shortened by 6 bases and J by 0 bases, with 11 bases between the two germline ends. Looked up from germline, CDR1 is MDHEN and CDR2 is SYDVKM. The CDR3 sequence: CASSGRAVNTEAFF. As DNA, the CDR3 is TGTGCCAGCAGCGGCAGGGCGGTGAACACTGAAGCTTTCTTT.

The CDR3 DNA follows: TGTGCCAGTAGTATAGAGGGCAGGGTAGGGGGTGGTGAGCAGTTCTTC. Its translation is CASSIEGRVGGGEQFF. J is TRBJ2-1 and V is TRBV19, with D possibly TRBD1 on 6 matching bases. This CDR3 has 16 amino acids. Germline assignment: CDR1 LNHDA and CDR2 SQIVND (reference sequence). Trimming left V 0 bases short and J 9 bases short, with 18 bases between.

The chain employs TRBV5-1 and TRBJ1-1, with a possible D match to TRBD1 (5 bases). In germline, CDR1 is SGHRS, CDR2 YFSETQ. V lost 4 bases to trimming and J lost 9 bases, with 19 bases between them. The CDR3 is 14 residues long. CDR3 in DNA: TGCGCCAGCAGCGCCTCAATAGGGGCCCGGCAAGCTTTCTTT. It specifies CASSASIGARQAFF.

The rearrangement links TRBV6-1 to TRBJ2-5, with 7 bases aligning to TRBD2. This CDR3 comprises 15 residues. After removal of 2 bases from V and 3 bases from J, the junction contained 6 bases not matched to a gene. Germline CDR1 MNHNS, CDR2 SASEGT. The DNA for the CDR3 is TGTGCCAGCAGTGAACAGACTAGCACCGAAGAGACCCAGTACTTC. It specifies CASSEQTSTEETQYF.

The chain links TRBV28 to TRBJ1-3; D uncertain. There are 12 residues in the CDR3. Germline CDR1 and CDR2: MDHEN and SYDVKM. Trimming left V 6 bases short and J 5 bases short, with 8 bases between. The CDR3 DNA follows: TGTGCCAGCAGGAGCGTCAGAAACACCATATATTTT. Protein: CASRSVRNTIYF.

The chain couples TRBV5-1 to TRBJ2-3; tentatively, D is TRBD2 (6 bases). The germline V gene encodes CDR1 SGHRS and CDR2 YFSETQ. This CDR3 spans 13 amino acids. V was clipped by 4 bases and J by 6 bases, with 12 bases between them. In nucleotides, the CDR3 is TGCGCCAGCAGCGTCGGACTATTCGATACGCAGTATTTT. This sequence encodes CASSVGLFDTQYF.

This chain connects TRBV29-1 to TRBJ2-7; D gene uncertain. Germline CDR1 is SQVTM and CDR2 is ANQGSEA. Trimming pared 4 bases from V and 0 bases from J, leaving 7 bases between. CDR3 size: 12 residues. The CDR3 is CSVGGTSYEQYF. CDR3 DNA sequence: TGCAGCGTTGGGGGTACCTCCTACGAGCAGTACTTC.

The gene calls are TRBV21-1 and TRBJ1-1. TRBV21-1 is a recognized pseudogene. CDR3 length equals 14 residues. The CDR3 coding sequence is TGTGCCAGCAGCAAATCTAGGGTGGGCACTGAAGCTTTCTTT. The encoded protein is CASSKSRVGTEAFF.

V usage is TRBV6-1 and J usage is TRBJ1-2; D ambiguous. CDR3 length: 11 amino acids. Between the trimmed V and J ends, which lost 9 bases and 4 bases, there was a span of 9 bases. The V gene's germline CDR1 is MNHNS and CDR2 SASEGT. CDR3 DNA: TGTGCCAGTGGATTGAGCTATGGCTACACCTTC. As protein: CASGLSYGYTF.

This clone was counted a few times. This sample also contains other DNA sequences that code for the same CDR3. This chain uses TRBV28 with TRBJ2-7; D unclear. The germline V gene has CDR1 MDHEN and CDR2 SYDVKM. The CDR3 spans 12 residues. V was pared by 4 bases and J by 3 bases, with 7 bases between. The DNA of the CDR3 is TGTGCCAGCAGTTCTCGCCTCTACGAGCAGTACTTC. Translation gives CASSSRLYEQYF.

V usage is TRBV28 and J usage is TRBJ1-5; D not certain. V lost 5 bases to trimming and J lost 7 bases, with 15 bases between them. Per the germline V gene, CDR1 is MDHEN and CDR2 is SYDVKM. The CDR3 is made up of 14 amino acids. Here the CDR3 DNA reads TGTGCCAGCAGTCGGCTGGGATATGAGCAGCCCCAGCATTTT. As protein: CASSRLGYEQPQHF.

The chain links TRBV2 to TRBJ1-1; 10 bases map to TRBD1. Germline V gene data show CDR1 as SNHLY and CDR2 as FYNNEI. Losses at the gene ends were 4 bases for V and 5 bases for J; bases not matched to a gene: 10. CDR3 length: 16 amino acids. CDR3 DNA: TGTGCCAGCAGTGCAGAGGCCGGGGGACAGGGGACTGAAGCTTTCTTT. It yields the protein CASSAEAGGQGTEAFF.

The genes are TRBV5-6 and TRBJ1-1; D is ambiguous. From germline, CDR1 is SGHDT and CDR2 YYEEEE. V gave up 4 bases and J gave up 0 bases, with 10 bases separating them. CDR3 length: 14 amino acids. The DNA of the CDR3 is TGTGCCAGCAGCCGGCGGGGAATGAACACTGAAGCTTTCTTT. Protein sequence: CASSRRGMNTEAFF.

This clone was seen a single time. V and J are TRBV18 and TRBJ1-1, with D perhaps matching TRBD1 (5 bases). There are 16 residues in the CDR3. V lost 5 bases and J lost 2, with 18 bases in between. Germline V gives CDR1 KGHSH, CDR2 LQKENI. The CDR3: CASSSSPARANTEAFF. In nucleotides, the CDR3 is TGTGCCAGCTCATCGAGCCCTGCCAGGGCTAACACTGAAGCTTTCTTT.

This chain's CDR3 is CASSVSLTDLYGYTF. CDR3 nucleotides: TGTGCCAGCAGCGTGTCCCTGACAGACTTATATGGCTACACCTTC. The chain is built from TRBV9 and TRBJ1-2; a possible D gene is TRBD1 (5 bases). V gave up 2 bases and J gave up 5 bases, with 16 bases separating them. The CDR3 consists of 15 residues. CDR1 is SGDLS, CDR2 YYNGEE, per germline.

This clone is a singleton in its sample. The chain links TRBV29-1 to TRBJ1-5; D may be TRBD1 (6 bases). Trimming took 4 bases from V and 5 from J, leaving 12 bases between them. The germline V gene encodes CDR1 SQVTM and CDR2 ANQGSEA. CDR3 length: 13 amino acids. This chain's CDR3 is CSVAKTGDQPQHF. The CDR3 coding sequence is TGCAGCGTTGCTAAGACAGGAGATCAGCCCCAGCATTTT.

The V call is TRBV28, the J call TRBJ1-1, with D hard to call. The CDR3 has 14 amino acids. Germline V gene data show CDR1 as MDHEN and CDR2 as SYDVKM. Trimming took off 5 bases at V and 0 bases at J, with 10 bases between the two ends. This CDR3 reads CASSTRGVNTEAFF. The CDR3 DNA reads TGTGCCAGCAGTACCAGAGGAGTGAACACTGAAGCTTTCTTT. Together with reference TRBV28 and TRBJ1-1, the CDR3 gives the full variable domain: DVKVTQSSRYLVKRTGEKVFLECVQDMDHENMFWYRQDPGLGLRLIYFSYDVKMKEKGDIPEGYSVSREKKERFSLILESASTNQTSMYLCASSTRGVNTEAFFGQGTRLTVV.